The 26 T cell receptor beta chains reported below all come from one sample, sequenced in a study of blood T cell repertoires in COVID-19. Data came from immunoSEQ multiplex PCR; TCRdb stores just in-frame clones and leaves some out. This table has about 49,000 clones, less than 90% appearing once. Sequences were obtained from peripheral blood. The receptors originated from a human donor in a cohort sampled during active COVID-19.

This clone was counted a single time. CDR3 residues: CATSEQVSSTLQFF. The CDR3 DNA sequence: TGTGCCACCTCCGAGCAGGTCTCTTCTACCCTCCAGTTCTTC. The J gene is TRBJ2-1, the V gene TRBV19, with no clear D. This CDR3 region has 14 residues. The V end was cut by 10 bases, the J end by 13 bases, with 26 bases between. Germline V lookup: CDR1 LNHDA, CDR2 SQIVND (reference sequence).

The sample holds a few counts of this clone. This chain connects TRBV5-6 to TRBJ2-7; perhaps TRBD1 as D (6 bases). The CDR3 loop spans 13 amino acids. Trimming stripped 1 base from V and 4 bases from J, with 9 bases between. Germline V gene sequence: CDR1 SGHDT, CDR2 YYEEEE. CDR3 in amino acids: CASSLWGLYEQYF. The CDR3 region has the DNA TGTGCCAGCAGCTTGTGGGGGCTATACGAGCAGTACTTC.

V and J are TRBV7-8 and TRBJ1-5; D perhaps matches TRBD1 (5 bases). The CDR3 sequence is 17 residues long. The V end lost 1 base, the J end lost 0 bases, and 13 bases lay between the germline ends. Germline CDR1 SGHVS, CDR2 FQNEAQ. This CDR3 reads CASSLGSGTGSNQPQHF. Written as DNA, the CDR3 is TGTGCCAGCAGCTTAGGTTCCGGCACAGGTAGCAATCAGCCCCAGCATTTT.

The V call is TRBV5-4, the J call TRBJ1-1, with TRBD1 matching over 8 bases. The CDR3 consists of 16 residues. CDR1 SGHNT and CDR2 YYREEE come from the germline V gene (reference sequence). V shed 4 bases, J shed 4 bases, and the junction held 12 bases outside the gene matches. CDR3 in DNA: TGTGCCAGCAGCCGTGACGGACAGGGCCGAGGCACTGAAGCTTTCTTT. It yields the protein CASSRDGQGRGTEAFF. Together with reference TRBV5-4 and TRBJ1-1, the CDR3 gives the full variable domain: ETGVTQSPTHLIKTRGQQVTLRCSSQSGHNTVSWYQQALGQGPQFIFQYYREEENGRGNFPPRFSGLQFPNYSSELNVNALELDDSALYLCASSRDGQGRGTEAFFGQGTRLTVV.

The rearrangement uses TRBV5-4 and TRBJ1-2, with D hard to call. With 4 bases removed from V and 7 bases from J, the gap between germline ends came to 11 bases. Looked up from germline, CDR1 is SGHNT and CDR2 is YYREEE (reference sequence). This CDR3 contains 12 residues. The DNA for the CDR3 is TGTGCCAGCAGCCTCCTGTCTAGTGGCTACACCTTC. Its translation is CASSLLSSGYTF.

This chain links TRBV20-1 with TRBJ2-7; 7 nucleotides agree with TRBD2. The length of the CDR3 is 16 residues. V lost 3 bases to trimming and J lost 3 bases; unmatched junction nucleotides: 14. The germline V gene has CDR1 DFQATT and CDR2 SNEGSKA (reference sequence). The CDR3 region has the DNA TGCAGTGCTAGTCCATCGAGCGGGGCCCAATACTACGAGCAGTACTTC. Translation: CSASPSSGAQYYEQYF.

This chain uses TRBV9 with TRBJ1-1; no clear D gene. The V and J ends lost 4 bases and 2 bases respectively, with 15 bases between them. The CDR3 totals 15 residues. Germline V gene sequence: CDR1 SGDLS, CDR2 YYNGEE. Here the CDR3 DNA reads TGTGCCAGCAGCCCCTCCGGGAGTTCCAACACTGAAGCTTTCTTT. It codes for CASSPSGSSNTEAFF.

This chain joins TRBV28 and TRBJ1-2, with D unresolved. The V end lost 3 bases, the J end lost 8 bases, and 10 bases lay between the germline ends. CDR1 is MDHEN and CDR2 is SYDVKM in the germline V gene. This CDR3 region has 12 residues. CDR3 sequence: CASSFAAQGYTF. CDR3 DNA sequence: TGTGCCAGCAGTTTCGCGGCTCAGGGCTACACCTTC.

This clone appeared a single time. This sequence joins TRBV3-1 (or the pseudogene TRBV3-2) and TRBJ1-3; D gene unclear. Germline V gives CDR1 LGHDT, CDR2 YNNKEL (reference sequence). The CDR3 totals 13 residues. V dropped 4 bases and J dropped 4 bases, with 8 bases sitting between them. The CDR3 region has the DNA TGTGCCAGCAGCCTAATCGGGGGAAACACCATATATTTT. This gives the protein CASSLIGGNTIYF.

This chain uses TRBV15 with TRBJ1-5; 10 nucleotides match TRBD1. V lost 5 bases to trimming and J lost 4 bases; unmatched junction nucleotides: 11. The CDR3 is 17 residues long. CDR1 is LNHNV and CDR2 is YYDKDF in the germline V gene (reference sequence). Here the CDR3 reads CATSGRDRGGGNQPQHF. The CDR3, as DNA: TGTGCCACCAGCGGCAGGGACAGGGGAGGTGGAAATCAGCCCCAGCATTTT. The complete variable domain, with remaining parts taken from reference TRBV15 and TRBJ1-5, reads DAMVIQNPRYQVTQFGKPVTLSCSQTLNHNVMYWYQQKSSQAPKLLFHYYDKDFNNEADTPDNFQSRRPNTSFCFLDIRSPGLGDTAMYLCATSGRDRGGGNQPQHFGDGTRLSIL.

The rearrangement joins TRBV4-3 to TRBJ1-2; D is undetermined. CDR3 length equals 16 residues. Germline V gives CDR1 LGHNA, CDR2 YSLEER. The germline V and J ends were trimmed by 0 bases and 4 bases, with 15 bases remaining between them. The CDR3 loop reads CASSQDLQPISYGYTF. In DNA, the CDR3 is TGCGCCAGCAGCCAAGATCTACAGCCTATCAGCTATGGCTACACCTTC.

The chain has TRBV4-2 and TRBJ1-6, with D perhaps TRBD1 (5 bases). This CDR3 is built from 15 residues. Germline V CDR1 and CDR2: LGHNA, YNFKEQ. V dropped 0 bases and J dropped 7 bases, with 10 bases sitting between them. The CDR3 DNA follows: TGTGCCAGCAGCCAAGATGTGACAGCAAATTCACCCCTCCACTTT. This translates into CASSQDVTANSPLHF.

This clone was recorded a few times. The V gene is TRBV3-1 (or the pseudogene TRBV3-2), the J gene TRBJ2-7, with TRBD2 matching 13 bases. Germline CDR1 and CDR2: LGHDT and YNNKEL (reference sequence). V lost 6 bases to trimming and J lost 2 bases; unmatched junction nucleotides: 4. The CDR3 covers 15 residues. The DNA for the CDR3 is TGTGCCAGCAGACCTACTAGCGGGGGGGCCTACGAGCAGTACTTC. Amino acids: CASRPTSGGAYEQYF.

This clone was observed a single time. This sequence joins TRBV10-3 and TRBJ2-7, with 10 positions matching TRBD1. From germline, CDR1 is ENHRY and CDR2 SYGVKD. V was clipped by 6 bases and J by 2 bases; unmatched bases: 4. This CDR3 has 14 amino acids. CDR3 nucleotide sequence: TGTGCCATCAGAGGGGGGACAGGGGCCTACGAGCAGTACTTC. Amino acid sequence: CAIRGGTGAYEQYF.

The V and J genes are TRBV6-6 and TRBJ2-3, with D possibly TRBD2 on 7 matching bases. The CDR3 sequence is 15 residues long. The V gene lost 5 bases and the J gene lost 3 bases, with 15 bases spanning the gap. CDR1 MNHNY and CDR2 SVGAGI come from the germline V gene (reference sequence). The CDR3 spells CASSALGGRTDTQYF. CDR3 in DNA: TGTGCCAGCAGTGCCTTGGGGGGGCGGACAGATACGCAGTATTTT.

The chain is built from TRBV7-9 and TRBJ1-2, with no clear D. Trimming shortened V by 3 bases and J by 4 bases, and 9 bases separated the two germline ends. This CDR3 is built from 13 residues. Germline V gene data show CDR1 as SEHNR and CDR2 as FQNEAQ (reference sequence). CDR3 bases: TGTGCCAGCAGCTTGCAGGTGACCTATGGCTACACCTTC. Translating it yields CASSLQVTYGYTF.

CDR3 region: CASSHDGQGLYEQYF. The CDR3 DNA reads TGCGCCAGCAGCCACGATGGGCAGGGGCTCTACGAGCAGTACTTC. The genes are TRBV4-1 and TRBJ2-7, with a tentative D call TRBD1 (6 bases). V gave up 3 bases and J gave up 3 bases, with 15 bases separating them. Per germline, CDR1 MGHRA and CDR2 YSYEKL. The CDR3 is made up of 15 amino acids.

This clone was counted once. The chain employs TRBV6-2 or TRBV6-3 and TRBJ1-2, with 8 bases aligning to TRBD1. Unmatched junction bases numbered 5, after V lost 4 bases and J lost 7 bases. The CDR3 length is 13 residues. Germline assignment: CDR1 MNHEY and CDR2 SVGEGT. This CDR3 reads CASSSRQGFGYTF. CDR3 DNA sequence: TGTGCCAGCAGTTCGAGACAGGGGTTTGGCTACACCTTC.

The chain recombines TRBV5-1 with TRBJ2-5, with D maybe TRBD2 (6 bases). This CDR3 comprises 15 residues. CDR1 and CDR2 from the germline V gene are SGHRS and YFSETQ. V lost 3 bases and J lost 3, with 15 bases in between. The CDR3 nucleotides are TGCGCCAGCAGCTGGGACGGAGGGGATGAAGAGACCCAGTACTTC. This translates into CASSWDGGDEETQYF. Using reference TRBV5-1 and TRBJ2-5 for the parts outside the CDR3, the full variable domain is KAGVTQTPRYLIKTRGQQVTLSCSPISGHRSVSWYQQTPGQGLQFLFEYFSETQRNKGNFPGRFSGRQFSNSRSEMNVSTLELGDSALYLCASSWDGGDEETQYFGPGTRLLVL.

The V gene is TRBV27, the J gene TRBJ1-1; no clear D gene. CDR1 is MNHEY, CDR2 SMNVEV, per germline (reference sequence). V lost 2 bases and J 5 bases, leaving 9 bases between the germline ends. The CDR3 runs to 13 residues. CDR3 DNA sequence: TGTGCCAGCAGTTTAAGTCTGAGGACTGAAGCTTTCTTT. Amino acids: CASSLSLRTEAFF.

This clone has only a few counts. The chain employs TRBV18 and TRBJ1-3; possibly TRBD1 for D (6 bases). Germline values: CDR1 KGHSH, CDR2 LQKENI. The V gene lost 6 bases and the J gene lost 4 bases, with 16 bases spanning the gap. This CDR3 is 15 amino acids long. The CDR3 bases are TGTGCCAGCTCTCTCCAACAGGGCCCAGGAAACACCATATATTTT. Translated: CASSLQQGPGNTIYF.

Only a few counts were recorded for this clone. This chain joins TRBV5-4 and TRBJ2-7, with D perhaps matching TRBD1 (6 bases). CDR1 SGHNT and CDR2 YYREEE come from the germline V gene (reference sequence). V gave up 0 bases and J gave up 4 bases, with 14 bases separating them. The CDR3 consists of 15 residues. This CDR3 is CASSLAGRGPYEQYF. The DNA for the CDR3 is TGTGCCAGCAGCTTGGCGGGCAGGGGTCCTTACGAGCAGTACTTC.

This sequence joins TRBV14 and TRBJ1-2, with D possibly TRBD1 on 6 matching bases. The length of the CDR3 is 15 residues. Trimming pared 0 bases from V and 3 bases from J, leaving 11 bases between. Per the germline V gene, CDR1 is SGHDN and CDR2 is FVKESK. DNA for the CDR3: TGTGCCAGCAGCCAAGACGCAGGGGCAGACTATGGCTACACCTTC. Translation: CASSQDAGADYGYTF.

The rearrangement joins TRBV30 to TRBJ2-2; maybe TRBD1 (5 bases). The CDR3 loop spans 15 amino acids. From germline, CDR1 is GTSNPN and CDR2 SVGIG (reference sequence). V dropped 0 bases and J dropped 8 bases, with 16 bases sitting between them. CDR3 sequence reads: CAWSVGVELRGELFF. For the CDR3, the DNA is TGTGCCTGGAGTGTAGGGGTGGAACTTAGGGGGGAGCTGTTTTTT.

This clone occurred once. This chain joins TRBV7-2 and TRBJ1-3; D not resolved. V was cut by 2 bases and J by 7 bases, with 6 bases left in between. CDR1 and CDR2 (germline): SGHTA, FQGNSA. There are 12 residues in the CDR3. CDR3 protein: CASSLRPNTIYF. The CDR3 DNA is TGTGCCAGCAGCTTACGTCCCAACACCATATATTTT.

The chain recombines TRBV6-4 with TRBJ1-6, with 9 positions matching TRBD1. The CDR3 is 13 amino acids. Losses at the gene ends were 4 bases for V and 10 bases for J; bases not matched to a gene: 2. Germline CDR1 reads MRHNA; CDR2 reads SNTAGT. CDR3 residues: CASSGTGESPLHF. DNA for the CDR3: TGTGCCAGCAGTGGGACAGGGGAATCACCCCTCCACTTT.